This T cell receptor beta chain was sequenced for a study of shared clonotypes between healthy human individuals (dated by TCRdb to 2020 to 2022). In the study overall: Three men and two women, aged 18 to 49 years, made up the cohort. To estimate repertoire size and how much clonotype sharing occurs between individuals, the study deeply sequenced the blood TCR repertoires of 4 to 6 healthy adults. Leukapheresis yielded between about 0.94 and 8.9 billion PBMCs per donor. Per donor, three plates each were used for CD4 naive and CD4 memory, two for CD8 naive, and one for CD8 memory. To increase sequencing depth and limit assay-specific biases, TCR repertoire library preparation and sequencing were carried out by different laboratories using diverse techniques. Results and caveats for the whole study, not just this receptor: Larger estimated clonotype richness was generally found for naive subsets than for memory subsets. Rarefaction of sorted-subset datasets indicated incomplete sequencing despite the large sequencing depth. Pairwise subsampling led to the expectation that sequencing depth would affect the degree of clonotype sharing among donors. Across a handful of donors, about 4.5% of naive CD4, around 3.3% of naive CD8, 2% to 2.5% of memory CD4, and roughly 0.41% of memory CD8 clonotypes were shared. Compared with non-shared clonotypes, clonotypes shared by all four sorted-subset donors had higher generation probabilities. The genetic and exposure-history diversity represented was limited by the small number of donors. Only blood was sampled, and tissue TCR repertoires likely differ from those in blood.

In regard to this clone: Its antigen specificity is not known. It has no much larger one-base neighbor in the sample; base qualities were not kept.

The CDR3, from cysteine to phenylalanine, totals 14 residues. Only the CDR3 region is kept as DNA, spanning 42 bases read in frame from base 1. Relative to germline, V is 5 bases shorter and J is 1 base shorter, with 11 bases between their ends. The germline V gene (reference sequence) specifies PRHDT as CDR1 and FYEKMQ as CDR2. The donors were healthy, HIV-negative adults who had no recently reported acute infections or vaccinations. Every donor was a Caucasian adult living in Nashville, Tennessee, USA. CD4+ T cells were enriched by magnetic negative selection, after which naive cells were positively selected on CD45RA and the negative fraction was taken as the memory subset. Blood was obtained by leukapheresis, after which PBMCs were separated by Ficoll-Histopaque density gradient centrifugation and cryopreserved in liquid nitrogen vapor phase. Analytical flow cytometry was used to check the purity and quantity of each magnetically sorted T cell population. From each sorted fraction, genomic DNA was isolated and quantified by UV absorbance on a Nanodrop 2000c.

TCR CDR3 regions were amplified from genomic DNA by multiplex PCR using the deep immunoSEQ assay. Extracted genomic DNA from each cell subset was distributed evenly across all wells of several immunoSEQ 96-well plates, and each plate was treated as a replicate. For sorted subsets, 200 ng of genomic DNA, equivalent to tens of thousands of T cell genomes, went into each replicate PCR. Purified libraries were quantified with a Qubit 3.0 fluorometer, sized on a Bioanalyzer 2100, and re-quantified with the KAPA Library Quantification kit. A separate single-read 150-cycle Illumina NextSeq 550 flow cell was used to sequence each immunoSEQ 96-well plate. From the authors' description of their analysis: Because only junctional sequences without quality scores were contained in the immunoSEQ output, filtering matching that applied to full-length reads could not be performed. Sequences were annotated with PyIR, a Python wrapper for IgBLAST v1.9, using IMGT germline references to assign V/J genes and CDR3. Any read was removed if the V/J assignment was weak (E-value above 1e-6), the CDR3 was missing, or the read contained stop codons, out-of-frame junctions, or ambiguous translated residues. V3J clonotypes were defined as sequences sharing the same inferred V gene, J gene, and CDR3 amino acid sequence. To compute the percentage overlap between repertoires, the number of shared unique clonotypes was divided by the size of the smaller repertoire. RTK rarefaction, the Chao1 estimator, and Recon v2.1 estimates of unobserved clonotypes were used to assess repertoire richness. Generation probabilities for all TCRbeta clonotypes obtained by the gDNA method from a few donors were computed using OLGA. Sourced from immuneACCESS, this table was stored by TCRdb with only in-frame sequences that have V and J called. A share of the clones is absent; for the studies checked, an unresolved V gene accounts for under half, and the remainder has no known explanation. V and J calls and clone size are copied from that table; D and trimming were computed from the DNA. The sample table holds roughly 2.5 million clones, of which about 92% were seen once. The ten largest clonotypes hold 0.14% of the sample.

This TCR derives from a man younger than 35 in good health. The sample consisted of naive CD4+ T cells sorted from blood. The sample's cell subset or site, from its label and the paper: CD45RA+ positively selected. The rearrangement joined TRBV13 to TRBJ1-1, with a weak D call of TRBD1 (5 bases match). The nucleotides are TGTGCCAGCAGCCGAGCCGGGGCGAACACTGAAGCTTTCTTT. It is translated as CASSRAGANTEAFF.